Shown below are 27 T cell receptor beta chains from a single sample sequenced in a study of type 1 and type 2 diabetes patients. Amplification started from genomic DNA. Multiplex PCR with 30 forward and 13 reverse primers amplified the TCR beta CDR3. MiXCR, run by TCRdb on the multiplex PCR reads, gives a single entry per CDR3 protein. The data show about 250,000 distinct CDR3 sequences, with over 45% seen just once and around 13% held by the top ten. The sample consisted of peripheral blood mononuclear cells (PBMCs). These receptors came from a man aged 18 to 29 with type 2 diabetes.

This clonotype was picked up one time. The V call is TRBV28, the J call TRBJ1-5; TRBD1 aligns across 7 bases. Trimming cost V 6 bases and J 0 bases; bases outside gene matches: 2. Germline assignment: CDR1 MDHEN and CDR2 SYDVKM. The CDR3 length is 14 residues. CDR3 sequence reads: CASRGTVSNQPQHF. For the CDR3, the DNA is TGTGCCAGCAGGGGGACAGTTAGCAATCAGCCCCAGCATTTT. Drawing the rest from reference TRBV28 and TRBJ1-5, the complete variable domain is DVKVTQSSRYLVKRTGEKVFLECVQDMDHENMFWYRQDPGLGLRLIYFSYDVKMKEKGDIPEGYSVSREKKERFSLILESASTNQTSMYLCASRGTVSNQPQHFGDGTRLSIL.

This clonotype was seen more than once but under ten times. The chain links TRBV12-3 or TRBV12-4 to TRBJ2-7, with D maybe TRBD2 (6 bases). CDR3 length: 14 residues. V lost 7 bases to trimming and J lost 6 bases, with 19 bases between them. Here the CDR3 reads CASTQGWRDSEQYF. In DNA form, the CDR3 reads TGTGCCAGCACCCAAGGTTGGAGGGACTCCGAGCAGTACTTC.

The rearrangement uses TRBV7-2 and TRBJ1-5; D unresolved. Germline CDR1 SGHTA, CDR2 FQGNSA. V gave up 1 base and J gave up 4 bases, with 8 bases separating them. The CDR3 consists of 14 residues. This CDR3 reads CASSLVDRNQPQHF. In nucleotides, the CDR3 is TGTGCCAGCAGCTTAGTGGATCGAAATCAGCCCCAGCATTTT.

V and J are TRBV7-3 and TRBJ2-5, with no clear D. Germline values: CDR1 SGHTA, CDR2 FQGTGA. Trimming cost V 6 bases and J 1 base, with 9 bases left between them. The CDR3 consists of 13 residues. The CDR3 protein is CASSSRTQETQYF. The CDR3 DNA sequence: TGTGCCAGCAGTTCCAGGACCCAAGAGACCCAGTACTTC.

V and J are TRBV19 and TRBJ2-5, with 15 bases aligning to TRBD2. The CDR3 loop spans 15 amino acids. V shed 7 bases and J 4 bases; nucleotides not matched to a gene: 4. Germline CDR1 LNHDA, CDR2 SQIVND (reference sequence). The CDR3 loop reads CASTAGLAGGETQYF. CDR3 nucleotide sequence: TGTGCCAGTACCGCGGGACTAGCGGGGGGAGAGACCCAGTACTTC.

This clonotype has only one observation. The chain has TRBV15 and TRBJ2-3; TRBD2 is a possible D gene (5 bases). V shed 8 bases and J shed 1 base, with 10 bases lying between them. This CDR3 is 13 amino acids long. Germline V lookup: CDR1 LNHNV, CDR2 YYDKDF (reference sequence). The DNA of the CDR3 is TGTGCCACCGGGTTTAGCGGCACAGATACGCAGTATTTT. It translates to CATGFSGTDTQYF.

This clonotype was counted between two and nine times. The chain carries TRBV6-6 and TRBJ2-1; 11 nucleotides match TRBD2. The CDR3 extends over 17 amino acids. The V gene's germline CDR1 is MNHNY and CDR2 SVGAGI (reference sequence). Germline trimming cut 0 bases from V and 6 bases from J; bases unmatched to any gene: 7. In DNA form, the CDR3 reads TGTGCCAGCAGTTACTCGAGTAGTGGGACTAGCGGCAATGAGCAGTTCTTC. Its protein is CASSYSSSGTSGNEQFF.

This clonotype was observed a few times. V and J are TRBV5-1 and TRBJ1-1; D is unclear. The CDR3 loop spans 12 amino acids. The V gene's germline CDR1 is SGHRS and CDR2 YFSETQ. V was clipped by 4 bases and J by 6 bases, with 10 bases between them. The CDR3 DNA sequence: TGCGCCAGCAGCGAGACAAAAGCTGAAGCTTTCTTT. Protein product: CASSETKAEAFF.

V gene TRBV28 combines with J gene TRBJ2-3, with 10 bases identical to TRBD2. Germline CDR1 is MDHEN and CDR2 is SYDVKM. The V segment lost 5 bases and the J segment 2 bases; nucleotides outside the gene matches: 7. The length of the CDR3 is 16 residues. The CDR3 protein is CASSPRLAGLTDTQYF. The DNA for the CDR3 is TGTGCCAGCAGTCCCCGACTAGCGGGTCTCACAGATACGCAGTATTTT.

The chain combines TRBV5-8 with TRBJ1-6; the match to TRBD1 covers 8 bases. This CDR3 has 14 amino acids. With V trimmed by 0 bases and J by 8 bases, 1 base remained unmatched. In germline, CDR1 is SGHTS, CDR2 YDEGEE. Here the CDR3 DNA reads TGTGCCAGCAGCTTGGTGGACAGGGATTCACCCCTCCACTTT. Its protein product is CASSLVDRDSPLHF.

The V gene is TRBV7-6, the J gene TRBJ2-7; D unresolved. The CDR3 spans 15 residues. V was clipped by 2 bases and J by 4 bases, with 15 bases between them. Germline CDR1 reads SGHVS; CDR2 reads FNYEAQ. In DNA form, the CDR3 reads TGTGCCAGCAGCTTAAGCGCGGTGGGCCGTTACGAGCAGTACTTC. It translates to CASSLSAVGRYEQYF. The complete variable domain, with remaining parts taken from reference TRBV7-6 and TRBJ2-7, reads GAGVSQSPRYKVTKRGQDVALRCDPISGHVSLYWYRQALGQGPEFLTYFNYEAQQDKSGLPNDRFSAERPEGSISTLTIQRTEQRDSAMYRCASSLSAVGRYEQYFGPGTRLTVT.

The chain employs TRBV12-3 or TRBV12-4 and TRBJ2-3, with D perhaps assigned TRBD1 or TRBD2 (5 bases each). The ends were cut back, 6 bases at V and 6 bases at J, with 10 bases in the middle. The CDR3 loop spans 12 amino acids. The CDR3 DNA reads as TGTGCCAGCAGGCAGGGCGGGGATACGCAGTATTTT. This sequence encodes CASRQGGDTQYF.

The CDR3 region is CASNQGMSYGYTF. In DNA, the CDR3 is TGTGCCAGCAACCAGGGGATGAGCTATGGCTACACCTTC. The gene calls are TRBV7-8 and TRBJ1-2; TRBD1 is a possible D gene (6 bases). Germline assignment: CDR1 SGHVS and CDR2 FQNEAQ. V lost 7 bases and J lost 4, with 13 bases in between. The CDR3 consists of 13 residues.

This clonotype was seen only once. V gene TRBV10-3 combines with J gene TRBJ2-6; 9 nucleotides match TRBD2. Trimming at V came to 10 bases and at J to 2 bases, leaving 9 bases not matched to a gene. Germline V lookup: CDR1 ENHRY, CDR2 SYGVKD. The CDR3 is made up of 16 amino acids. CDR3 DNA: TGTGCCAGCAGCGGGGGGCGGTTGACTGGGGCCAACGTCCTGACTTTC. Amino acid sequence: CASSGGRLTGANVLTF.

The V call is TRBV6-2 or TRBV6-3, the J call TRBJ2-7, with 7 bases that match TRBD1. Germline V gene lookup returns CDR1 MNHEY and CDR2 SVGEGT. The CDR3 runs 13 residues. V shed 7 bases and J 2 bases; nucleotides not matched to a gene: 5. The CDR3 sequence is CASTGTAPYEQYF. Here the CDR3 DNA reads TGTGCCAGCACCGGGACAGCCCCCTACGAGCAGTACTTC.

The chain has TRBV20-1 and TRBJ2-3; TRBD2 is a possible D gene (7 bases). V dropped 5 bases and J dropped 3 bases, with 18 bases sitting between them. This CDR3 has 15 residues. The germline V gene encodes CDR1 DFQATT and CDR2 SNEGSKA (reference sequence). The CDR3 region is CSADQGGGATDTQYF. The CDR3 DNA is TGCAGTGCTGACCAGGGAGGGGGGGCAACAGATACGCAGTATTTT.

V gene TRBV9 combines with J gene TRBJ2-7; 12 bases map to TRBD2. Germline CDR1 reads SGDLS; CDR2 reads YYNGEE. Losses at the gene ends were 5 bases for V and 3 bases for J; bases not matched to a gene: 6. The CDR3 runs 15 residues. The chain's CDR3 is CASSVGLAGSYEQYF. The DNA of the CDR3 is TGTGCCAGCAGTGTCGGACTAGCGGGGAGCTACGAGCAGTACTTC.

The rearrangement joins TRBV7-9 to TRBJ2-7; no firm D call. The CDR3 contains 16 residues. V lost 9 bases to trimming and J lost 5 bases, with 26 bases between them. Germline lookup yields CDR1 SEHNR and CDR2 FQNEAQ (reference sequence). This chain's CDR3 is CASSSPYTEFPNEQYF. CDR3 nucleotide sequence: TGTGCCAGTAGCAGCCCCTACACAGAGTTTCCTAACGAGCAGTACTTC.

This sequence joins TRBV20-1 and TRBJ2-7; no reliable D call. This CDR3 spans 13 amino acids. The ends were cut back, 0 bases at V and 1 base at J, with 7 bases in the middle. Germline V gene data show CDR1 as DFQATT and CDR2 as SNEGSKA (reference sequence). DNA for the CDR3: TGCAGTGCTAGAGAGACGGATTCCTACGAGCAGTACTTC. This gives the protein CSARETDSYEQYF.

This clonotype showed up many times. This rearrangement joins TRBV15 to TRBJ1-2; no firm D call. The CDR3 runs to 15 residues. Trimming removed 1 base from V and 7 bases from J, with 16 bases in between. CDR1 LNHNV and CDR2 YYDKDF come from the germline V gene (reference sequence). The CDR3 DNA sequence: TGTGCCACCAGCAGAGTGTTGGAGGAGACCGCTGGCTACACCTTC. The encoded protein is CATSRVLEETAGYTF.

The CDR3 DNA follows: TGTGCCAGCAGCTACCGGGACTTTCCCTACAATGAGCAGTTCTTC. Amino acid sequence: CASSYRDFPYNEQFF. This chain joins TRBV7-3 and TRBJ2-1, with D tentatively TRBD2 (6 bases). V lost 4 bases, J lost 2 bases, and 12 bases lay in between. Germline-derived CDR1 and CDR2 are SGHTA and FQGTGA. There are 15 residues in the CDR3. The full variable domain, its missing parts supplied by reference TRBV7-3 and TRBJ2-1, is GAGVSQTPSNKVTEKGKYVELRCDPISGHTALYWYRQSLGQGPEFLIYFQGTGAADDSGLPNDRFFAVRPEGSVSTLKIQRTERGDSAVYLCASSYRDFPYNEQFFGPGTRLTVL.

This chain uses TRBV7-9 with TRBJ1-1; the match to TRBD1 covers 7 bases. The CDR3 length is 16 residues. The V gene's germline CDR1 is SEHNR and CDR2 FQNEAQ (reference sequence). Trimming cost V 2 bases and J 4 bases; bases outside gene matches: 10. The CDR3, as DNA: TGTGCCAGCAGCTTATTGCAGGGGGGGGTACTCACTGAAGCTTTCTTT. Its translation: CASSLLQGGVLTEAFF.

This clonotype appeared a few times. This chain connects TRBV4-3 to TRBJ2-1; no clear D. This CDR3 spans 17 amino acids. Germline V gives CDR1 LGHNA, CDR2 YSLEER. V lost 0 bases, J lost 4 bases, and 16 bases lay in between. The CDR3 nucleotides are TGCGCCAGCAGCCAAGACGAAGGCACAGTGGAATACAATGAGCAGTTCTTC. This translates into CASSQDEGTVEYNEQFF.

This clonotype was detected only a few times. The CDR3 nucleotides read TGTGCCAGCAGCCTGTCGAACACAAACACCGGGGAGCTGTTTTTT. It codes for CASSLSNTNTGELFF. The chain employs TRBV7-2 and TRBJ2-2; D ambiguous. Trimming left V 5 bases short and J 2 bases short, with 12 bases between. Germline CDR1 is SGHTA and CDR2 is FQGNSA. The CDR3 is made up of 15 amino acids.

The chain employs TRBV29-1 and TRBJ1-2; 8 bases are shared with TRBD1. The CDR3 length is 13 residues. V was pared by 7 bases and J by 4 bases, with 8 bases of the junction left unmatched. Per germline, CDR1 SQVTM and CDR2 ANQGSEA. Here the CDR3 DNA reads TGCAGCGCTGAGGACAGGGCATCCTATGGCTACACCTTC. Amino acid sequence: CSAEDRASYGYTF.

This clonotype appeared a few times. This chain joins TRBV19 and TRBJ2-7, with no clear D. CDR3 length: 15 residues. Trimming pared 2 bases from V and 2 bases from J, leaving 13 bases between. CDR1 is LNHDA and CDR2 is SQIVND in the germline V gene (reference sequence). The CDR3: CASSIPGRLPYEQYF. DNA of the CDR3: TGTGCCAGTAGTATACCGGGCAGGTTACCCTACGAGCAGTACTTC.

The chain couples TRBV6-1 to TRBJ1-1; D might be TRBD1 (5 bases). The V end was cut by 5 bases, the J end by 2 bases, with 12 bases between. In germline, CDR1 is MNHNS, CDR2 SASEGT. This CDR3 is 14 amino acids long. In DNA, the CDR3 is TGTGCCAGCAGTTACCGGGACGTTAACACTGAAGCTTTCTTT. Its translation is CASSYRDVNTEAFF.